The entry below describes one T cell receptor beta chain. The data stem from a study of control samples from healthy donors and cancer patients. Method: immunoSEQ multiplex PCR; TCRdb's copy keeps in-frame clones and lacks some. The data hold over 100,000 clones, with 75% to 95% observed a single time. Trimming removed 9 bases at V and 3 bases at J, with 12 bases between. Germline values: CDR1 SGHKS, CDR2 YYEKEE (reference sequence). The CDR3 is made up of 12 amino acids. V usage is TRBV5-5 and J usage is TRBJ1-1; no firm D call. Material for sequencing was blood. The receptor was isolated from a man between 35 and 55 years old in good health. The CDR3 coding sequence is TGTGCCACTAGACGGAGCGACACTGAAGCTTTCTTT. Its translation is CATRRSDTEAFF.